This entry concerns a single TCR beta chain. The antigen is undetermined. UMI-labeled 5' RACE TRB cDNA libraries were prepared from the cells. TCRdb reprocessed the 5' RACE reads, keeping one entry per CDR3 protein, no DNA. This table holds 90,000 to 150,000 distinct CDR3 sequences. The data belong to a study of CXCR3-negative and CXCR3-positive naive CD8 T cells. Study-wide results and caveats: Relative to CXCR3-negative naive cells, CXCR3-positive naive cells had more hydrophobic TRB CDR3s.

This CDR3 region has 20 residues. In germline, CDR1 is SGHTA, CDR2 FQGTGA. This sequence joins TRBV7-3 and TRBJ2-6; TCRdb gives TRBD1 as the D gene, but with no DNA this cannot be confirmed. This TCR was recovered from a human donor in good health. Some clones in this sample may be carry-over from other donors' samples. The sequenced sample was naive CXCR3+ CD8+ T cells from blood. Described subset: CD45RO-CCR7+CD27+CD95- naive CD8+ T cells expressing CXCR3 (TNR3+). The CDR3 loop reads CASSLGPGPPALSGANVLTF.